Below, 6 T cell receptor beta chains from the same sample are listed, as sequenced in a study of blood T cell repertoires in COVID-19 (dated by TCRdb to about 2020). Libraries were prepared through the immunoSEQ multiplex PCR assay. In TCRdb, the immuneACCESS table is reduced to in-frame sequences with V and J assigned. These tables do not hold every clone; where another copy was compared, an unresolved V gene accounts for under half, and the others remain unexplained. A total of 150,000 or so clones appear in this sample, 60% to 80% of them only once. The ten most abundant clones make up about 2.9% of the sample. The sequenced sample was PBMCs or T cells enriched from blood (not recorded which). The receptors were sampled from a woman aged 50 to 65 who had recovered from COVID-19.

V gene TRBV18 combines with J gene TRBJ2-7, with 9 bases matching TRBD1. This CDR3 is built from 16 residues. The trim removed 5 bases at V and 2 bases at J, leaving 10 bases unmatched. Germline lookup yields CDR1 KGHSH and CDR2 LQKENI. The CDR3 here is CASSKGRDREPYEQYF. Written as DNA, the CDR3 is TGTGCCAGCTCAAAGGGGAGGGACAGGGAACCCTACGAGCAGTACTTC.

The rearrangement uses TRBV4-2 and TRBJ1-5, with a possible D match to TRBD1 (5 bases). This CDR3 spans 15 amino acids. CDR1 LGHNA and CDR2 YNFKEQ come from the germline V gene. The V and J ends lost 0 bases and 7 bases respectively, with 13 bases between them. The CDR3 region has the DNA TGTGCCAGCAGCCAAGATAGGGGTAAGGACCAGCCCCAGCATTTT. It translates to CASSQDRGKDQPQHF.

The rearrangement joins TRBV13 to TRBJ1-1; TRBD1 might be the D (5 bases). Trimming removed 6 bases from V and 5 bases from J, with 16 bases in between. CDR3 length: 14 amino acids. Germline CDR1 and CDR2: PRHDT and FYEKMQ (reference sequence). CDR3 sequence (DNA): TGTGCCAGCAGACCAGGGTTGTGGAAAACTGAAGCTTTCTTT. Its translation is CASRPGLWKTEAFF.

The chain has TRBV2 and TRBJ2-5; 7 bases map to TRBD2. The CDR3 contains 14 residues. V gave up 6 bases and J gave up 5 bases; unmatched junction bases: 9. From germline, CDR1 is SNHLY and CDR2 FYNNEI. CDR3: CASRGGLFRETQYF. As DNA, the CDR3 is TGTGCCAGCAGGGGGGGACTATTTAGGGAGACCCAGTACTTC.

The V and J genes are TRBV27 and TRBJ2-2; 7 nucleotides match TRBD2. The CDR3 is 15 residues long. Germline V gives CDR1 MNHEY, CDR2 SMNVEV (reference sequence). Trimming cost V 6 bases and J 2 bases; bases outside gene matches: 6. The CDR3, as DNA: TGTGCCAGCAGCCCTGGGGGACTAAACACCGGGGAGCTGTTTTTT. Translation: CASSPGGLNTGELFF.

The CDR3 sequence: CASSLGANGEQYF. Here the CDR3 DNA reads TGTGCCAGCAGCTTAGGAGCTAACGGGGAGCAGTACTTC. J is TRBJ2-7 and V is TRBV7-8; no firm D call. The V gene's germline CDR1 is SGHVS and CDR2 FQNEAQ. The CDR3 length is 13 residues. The V end lost 1 base, the J end lost 7 bases, and 11 bases lay between the germline ends. The variable domain in full, completed from reference TRBV7-8 and TRBJ2-7, reads GAGVSQSPRYKVAKRGQDVALRCDPISGHVSLFWYQQALGQGPEFLTYFQNEAQLDKSGLPSDRFFAERPEGSVSTLKIQRTQQEDSAVYLCASSLGANGEQYFGPGTRLTVT.